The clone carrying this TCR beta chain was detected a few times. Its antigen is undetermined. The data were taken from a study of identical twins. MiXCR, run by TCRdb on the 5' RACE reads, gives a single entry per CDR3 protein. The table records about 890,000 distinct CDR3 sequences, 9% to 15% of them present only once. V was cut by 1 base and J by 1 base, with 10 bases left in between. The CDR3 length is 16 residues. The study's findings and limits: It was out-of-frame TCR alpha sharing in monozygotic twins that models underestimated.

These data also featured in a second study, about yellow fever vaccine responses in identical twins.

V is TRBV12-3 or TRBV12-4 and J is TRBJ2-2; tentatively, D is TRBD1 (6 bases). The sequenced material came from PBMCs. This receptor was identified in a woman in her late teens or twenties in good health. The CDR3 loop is CASSLVVDRNTGELFF. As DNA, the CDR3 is TGTGCCAGCAGTTTAGTTGTGGACAGGAACACCGGGGAGCTGTTTTTT.